A selection of T cell receptor beta chains follows, all from one sample in a study of blood T cells in healthy people across ages. TCRdb ran MiXCR on the 5' RACE reads and lists one entry per CDR3 protein. The sample has over 950,000 distinct CDR3 sequences; around two fifths are singletons. Sequenced material: blood. These receptors were collected from a man younger than 35 in good health. The CDR3 runs from the conserved cysteine through the conserved F or W. The D gene is left open where the match is weak. Size values are once, few and many counts, or a class for expanded clones, and some rows have none.

v_call,d_call,clone_size,j_call,cdr3_aa,cdr3_nt
TRBV6-2/TRBV6-3,TRBD2,.,TRBJ2-1,CASSYSRISTSVGEQFF,TGTGCCAGCAGTTACTCGAGAATTTCGACTAGCGTCGGTGAGCAGTTCTTC
TRBV20-1,.,few,TRBJ2-3,CSQVRTGTDTQYF,TGCAGCCAGGTGAGGACGGGCACAGATACGCAGTATTTT
TRBV20-1,.,.,TRBJ2-5,CSASGHDTNIYQETQYF,TGCAGTGCTAGTGGTCACGACACTAACATATACCAAGAGACCCAGTACTTC
TRBV2,TRBD1,.,TRBJ2-7,CASGTEYYEQYF,TGTGCCAGCGGGACAGAGTACTACGAGCAGTACTTC
TRBV12-3/TRBV12-4,TRBD2,.,TRBJ2-2,CASRTSGANTGELFF,TGTGCCAGCAGGACTAGCGGGGCGAACACCGGGGAGCTGTTTTTT
TRBV11-2,.,.,TRBJ2-5,CASSRRGDTNQETQYF,TGTGCCAGCAGCCGCAGGGGCGACACAAACCAAGAGACCCAGTACTTC
TRBV7-3,.,few,TRBJ2-1,CASSISREGHEQFF,TGTGCCAGCAGCATAAGCAGGGAAGGCCATGAGCAGTTCTTC
TRBV25-1,.,few,TRBJ1-1,CASNHAGVGTEAFF,TGTGCCAGCAACCATGCAGGGGTAGGCACTGAAGCTTTCTTT
TRBV10-3,.,.,TRBJ2-1,CAISESEGGGQFF,TGTGCCATCAGTGAGTCGGAGGGGGGTGGGCAGTTCTTC
TRBV7-8,.,.,TRBJ2-1,CASSFQDRITSYNEQFF,TGTGCCAGCAGCTTTCAGGACAGAATAACCTCCTACAATGAGCAGTTCTTC
TRBV7-2,.,many,TRBJ1-5,CASSLSFGGNQPQHF,TGTGCCAGCAGCTTATCCTTCGGGGGCAATCAGCCCCAGCATTTT
TRBV6-2/TRBV6-3,TRBD2,.,TRBJ2-1,CASSFTGLAGAAAYNEQFF,TGTGCCAGCAGTTTCACTGGACTAGCGGGGGCCGCCGCTTACAATGAGCAGTTCTTC
TRBV7-2,.,.,TRBJ1-5,CASSLPGGLGSAQHF,TGTGCCAGCAGCTTGCCAGGAGGTTTGGGATCCGCCCAGCATTTT
TRBV5-6,TRBD1,few,TRBJ2-7,CASRMTGTYEQYF,TGTGCCAGCAGGATGACAGGGACCTACGAGCAGTACTTC
TRBV5-1,.,.,TRBJ2-3,CASSLAVAIDTQYF,TGCGCCAGCAGCTTGGCGGTAGCGATAGATACGCAGTATTTT
TRBV29-1,.,few,TRBJ2-1,CSVERVDFWEQFF,TGCAGCGTTGAGAGGGTGGATTTTTGGGAGCAGTTCTTC
TRBV5-1,TRBD1,.,TRBJ2-1,CASSWGQVYNEQFF,TGCGCCAGCAGCTGGGGACAGGTCTACAATGAGCAGTTCTTC
TRBV5-1,.,.,TRBJ2-1,CASSLTNLDNEQFF,TGCGCCAGCAGCTTGACCAACTTAGACAATGAGCAGTTCTTC
TRBV7-2,.,few,TRBJ1-2,CASSLRASADYGYTF,TGTGCCAGCAGCTTAAGGGCCAGCGCCGACTACGGCTACACCTTC
TRBV5-6,.,.,TRBJ1-2,CASSVGRRGGYTF,TGTGCCAGCAGCGTGGGTAGACGGGGTGGCTACACCTTC
TRBV7-2,.,.,TRBJ2-1,CASSFREPREQFF,TGTGCCAGCAGCTTTCGAGAACCTCGAGAGCAGTTCTTC
TRBV20-1,TRBD1,.,TRBJ2-1,CGAPDRGGFREQFF,TGCGGTGCACCGGACAGGGGAGGGTTTAGGGAGCAGTTCTTC
TRBV12-3/TRBV12-4,.,few,TRBJ2-5,CASSPTKETQYF,TGTGCCAGCAGTCCGACCAAAGAGACCCAGTACTTC
TRBV5-5,.,once,TRBJ2-2,CASSLHAGPRGAGELFF,TGTGCCAGCAGCTTGCATGCAGGACCTAGAGGGGCCGGGGAGCTGTTTTTT
TRBV20-1,.,.,TRBJ1-4,CSARPVRANEKLFF,TGCAGTGCTAGACCCGTAAGGGCTAATGAAAAACTGTTTTTT
TRBV10-3,TRBD1,.,TRBJ2-2,CAITTGGNTGELFF,TGTGCCATAACGACAGGGGGGAACACCGGGGAGCTGTTTTTT
TRBV9,.,.,TRBJ1-2,CASSVEPGLSGLGYTF,TGTGCCAGCAGCGTAGAACCAGGGCTCTCAGGACTCGGCTACACCTTC
TRBV6-5,.,few,TRBJ2-2,CASSWDRYTGELFF,TGTGCCAGCAGTTGGGACCGATACACCGGGGAGCTGTTTTTT
TRBV21-1,.,.,TRBJ2-2,CASSKAMDRVNTGELFF,TGTGCCAGCAGCAAAGCCATGGACAGAGTTAACACCGGGGAGCTGTTTTTT
TRBV4-3,TRBD2,.,TRBJ2-1,CASSQVLAGMNEQFF,TGCGCCAGCAGCCAAGTCCTAGCGGGCATGAATGAGCAGTTCTTC
TRBV9,TRBD2,.,TRBJ2-3,CASSPGGAWDTQYF,TGTGCCAGCAGCCCGGGGGGGGCGTGGGATACGCAGTATTTT
TRBV6-5,.,.,TRBJ1-2,CASRTENGYTF,TGTGCCAGCAGGACGGAGAATGGCTACACCTTC
TRBV14,.,few,TRBJ2-1,CASSQDYLDEQFF,TGTGCCAGCAGCCAAGATTATTTGGATGAGCAGTTCTTC
TRBV6-1,.,.,TRBJ1-1,CASKWKGEAFF,TGTGCCAGCAAGTGGAAGGGGGAAGCTTTCTTT
TRBV6-2/TRBV6-3,.,.,TRBJ1-2,CASSYVGVGYTF,TGTGCCAGCAGTTACGTCGGAGTCGGCTACACCTTC
TRBV9,.,few,TRBJ1-2,CASSVGSIPGGYTF,TGTGCCAGCAGCGTAGGGTCGATACCGGGTGGCTACACCTTC
TRBV6-6,TRBD1,once,TRBJ1-1,CASSYDGTENTEAFF,TGTGCCAGCAGTTATGACGGGACAGAGAACACTGAAGCTTTCTTT
TRBV7-2,.,.,TRBJ1-6,CASREGISRSPLHF,TGTGCCAGCAGGGAGGGCATTAGTCGTTCACCCCTCCACTTT
TRBV19,TRBD1,few,TRBJ1-2,CASSWDRASPGGYTF,TGTGCCAGCTCCTGGGACAGGGCCTCCCCGGGAGGCTACACCTTC
TRBV7-2,TRBD1,few,TRBJ1-1,CASSSRDSTEAFF,TGTGCCAGCAGCTCTCGGGACAGCACTGAAGCTTTCTTT
TRBV10-3,TRBD1,.,TRBJ1-2,CAISASGTDSVYGYTF,TGTGCCATCAGTGCCTCCGGGACAGATTCCGTCTATGGCTACACCTTC
TRBV4-3,TRBD1,few,TRBJ2-3,CASSPRTGRTDTQYF,TGCGCCAGCAGCCCGCGGACAGGGCGCACAGATACGCAGTATTTT
TRBV18,.,.,TRBJ2-1,CASSPNTNEQFF,TGTGCCAGCTCCCCGAATACCAATGAGCAGTTCTTC
TRBV20-1,TRBD1,few,TRBJ1-6,CSAEWQGASYNSPLHF,TGCAGTGCGGAGTGGCAGGGGGCGTCCTATAATTCACCCCTCCACTTT